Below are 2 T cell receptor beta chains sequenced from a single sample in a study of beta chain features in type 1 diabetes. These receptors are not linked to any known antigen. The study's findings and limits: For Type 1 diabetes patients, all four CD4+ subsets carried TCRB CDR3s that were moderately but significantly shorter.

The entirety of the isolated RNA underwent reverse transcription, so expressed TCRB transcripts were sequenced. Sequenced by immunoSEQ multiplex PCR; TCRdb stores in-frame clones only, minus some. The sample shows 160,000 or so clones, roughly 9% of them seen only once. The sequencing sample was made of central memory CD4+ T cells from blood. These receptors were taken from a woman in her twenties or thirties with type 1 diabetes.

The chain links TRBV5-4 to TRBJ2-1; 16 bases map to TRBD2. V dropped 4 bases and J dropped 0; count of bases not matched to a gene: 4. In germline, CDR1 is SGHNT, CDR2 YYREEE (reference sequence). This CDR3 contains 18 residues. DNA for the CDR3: TGTGCCAGCAGCAAGGGACTAGCGGGGGGGAGCTCCTACAATGAGCAGTTCTTC. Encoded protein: CASSKGLAGGSSYNEQFF.

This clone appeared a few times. The CDR3 coding sequence is TGTGCCAGCTCACCACAAAACGGGAACACTGAAGCTTTCTTT. It is translated as CASSPQNGNTEAFF. The chain links TRBV18 to TRBJ1-1; the D is unclear. This CDR3 is 14 amino acids long. Germline V lookup: CDR1 KGHSH, CDR2 LQKENI. Trimming cost V 1 base and J 1 base, with 7 bases left between them.